The rows below give T cell receptor beta chains drawn from one sample of a study of CD4 and CD8 cells across lung adenocarcinoma regions. MiXCR was run by TCRdb on the PCR reads, yielding one entry per CDR3 protein. Here the sample spans about 11,000 distinct CDR3 sequences, about 50% being singletons. The specimen sequenced was CD8+ T cells from the center of a lung tumor. These receptors were taken from a female donor with lung adenocarcinoma. The CD4 and CD8 labels of this study may be unreliable. Both conserved end residues are part of each CDR3. A D gene is named only where the DNA matches it firmly. Size tells how often a clone was seen (once, few, many) or the class of an expanded clone, and some rows leave it out.

J gene: TRBJ2-7; V gene: TRBV6-5; D gene: TRBD2; clone size: NA; CDR3 protein: CASSFGTSAYEQYF; CDR3 DNA: TGTGCCAGCAGTTTTGGGACTAGCGCCTACGAGCAGTACTTC
J gene: TRBJ2-7; V gene: TRBV6-1; D gene: NA; clone size: NA; CDR3 protein: CASKAGLGAKNMQYF; CDR3 DNA: TGTGCCAGCAAGGCGGGGCTGGGGGCGAAAAATATGCAGTACTTC
J gene: TRBJ1-2; V gene: TRBV28; D gene: NA; clone size: NA; CDR3 protein: CASSSGLTGYTF; CDR3 DNA: TGTGCCAGCAGTTCCGGACTAACAGGCTACACCTTC
J gene: TRBJ2-2; V gene: TRBV4-2; D gene: NA; clone size: NA; CDR3 protein: CASSQDLGGTGELFF; CDR3 DNA: TGTGCCAGCAGCCAAGATCTAGGGGGCACCGGGGAGCTGTTTTTT
J gene: TRBJ2-1; V gene: TRBV10-3; D gene: TRBD2; clone size: NA; CDR3 protein: CAISGGTSARPSYNEQFF; CDR3 DNA: TGTGCCATCAGTGGAGGGACTAGCGCTCGACCCTCCTACAATGAGCAGTTCTTC
J gene: TRBJ2-5; V gene: TRBV6-1; D gene: TRBD2; clone size: medium-sized; CDR3 protein: CASSGLAGGPETQYF; CDR3 DNA: TGTGCCAGCAGTGGACTAGCGGGGGGGCCAGAGACCCAGTACTTC
J gene: TRBJ2-2; V gene: TRBV7-2; D gene: TRBD2; clone size: medium-sized; CDR3 protein: CASSTRTSGFTNTGELFF; CDR3 DNA: TGTGCCAGCAGCACTCGGACTAGCGGCTTCACGAACACCGGGGAGCTGTTTTTT
J gene: TRBJ2-1; V gene: TRBV7-5; D gene: NA; clone size: NA; CDR3 protein: CICVPSFCGSLCIEGASSEVPCCF; CDR3 DNA: TGTATCTGTGTCCCAAGCTTCTGTGGGTCTCTTTGCATTGAGGGTGCAAGCTCAGAGGTGCCTTGCTGCTTC
J gene: TRBJ2-7; V gene: TRBV27; D gene: TRBD2; clone size: few; CDR3 protein: CASSLSAGGLEQYF; CDR3 DNA: TGTGCCAGCAGTTTATCTGCGGGGGGGCTCGAGCAGTACTTC
J gene: TRBJ1-2; V gene: TRBV12-5; D gene: NA; clone size: NA; CDR3 protein: CASARDLDYGYTF; CDR3 DNA: TGTGCTAGTGCCCGGGACCTCGACTATGGCTACACCTTC
J gene: TRBJ1-4; V gene: TRBV6-5; D gene: NA; clone size: NA; CDR3 protein: CASSLAATNEKLFF; CDR3 DNA: TGTGCCAGCAGTTTAGCTGCAACTAATGAAAAACTGTTTTTT
J gene: TRBJ2-1; V gene: TRBV6-1; D gene: TRBD2; clone size: NA; CDR3 protein: CASSQRQTSGSNNEQFF; CDR3 DNA: TGTGCCAGCAGTCAACGGCAAACTAGCGGGAGTAACAATGAGCAGTTCTTC
J gene: TRBJ2-7; V gene: TRBV7-2; D gene: TRBD1; clone size: NA; CDR3 protein: CASSLGGTGGYEQYF; CDR3 DNA: TGTGCCAGCAGCCTCGGGGGGACAGGGGGGTACGAGCAGTACTTC
J gene: TRBJ2-5; V gene: TRBV6-1; D gene: TRBD2; clone size: NA; CDR3 protein: CASSQREHETQYF; CDR3 DNA: TGTGCCAGCAGCCAGCGGGAGCATGAGACCCAGTACTTC
J gene: TRBJ1-1; V gene: TRBV10-1; D gene: NA; clone size: NA; CDR3 protein: CASSETVGVTEAFF; CDR3 DNA: TGCGCCAGCAGTGAGACGGTCGGGGTCACTGAAGCTTTCTTT
J gene: TRBJ2-2; V gene: TRBV6-5; D gene: NA; clone size: large; CDR3 protein: CASWSTGELFF; CDR3 DNA: TGTGCCAGCTGGTCCACCGGGGAGCTGTTTTTT
J gene: TRBJ2-5; V gene: TRBV10-1; D gene: NA; clone size: NA; CDR3 protein: CASSESTVGETQYF; CDR3 DNA: TGCGCCAGCAGTGAGTCGACTGTCGGGGAGACGCAGTACTTC
J gene: TRBJ2-2; V gene: TRBV6-1; D gene: NA; clone size: NA; CDR3 protein: CASRQSNTGELFF; CDR3 DNA: TGTGCCAGCCGACAGTCGAACACCGGGGAGCTGTTTTTT
J gene: TRBJ2-7; V gene: TRBV6-5; D gene: NA; clone size: few; CDR3 protein: CASSYAGTVYEQYF; CDR3 DNA: TGTGCCAGCAGTTACGCGGGGACAGTCTACGAGCAGTACTTC
J gene: TRBJ2-7; V gene: TRBV6-1; D gene: NA; clone size: few; CDR3 protein: CASSEASDPQIYEQYF; CDR3 DNA: TGTGCCAGCAGTGAAGCGTCGGACCCACAGATCTACGAGCAGTACTTC
J gene: TRBJ1-2; V gene: TRBV5-1; D gene: NA; clone size: once; CDR3 protein: CASSSQGYGYTF; CDR3 DNA: TGCGCCAGCTCTAGCCAGGGCTATGGCTACACCTTC
J gene: TRBJ2-1; V gene: TRBV10-1; D gene: TRBD2; clone size: few; CDR3 protein: CASSGTSGRNLNEQFF; CDR3 DNA: TGCGCCAGCAGCGGGACTAGCGGGAGAAATTTGAATGAGCAGTTCTTC
J gene: TRBJ2-7; V gene: TRBV6-1; D gene: TRBD1; clone size: NA; CDR3 protein: CASSEDPTGTPYEQYF; CDR3 DNA: TGTGCCAGCAGTGAAGATCCGACAGGGACCCCCTACGAGCAGTACTTC
J gene: TRBJ2-7; V gene: TRBV20-1; D gene: NA; clone size: NA; CDR3 protein: CSAPNRVTYEQYF; CDR3 DNA: TGCAGTGCGCCTAACAGGGTTACCTACGAGCAGTACTTC
J gene: TRBJ2-1; V gene: TRBV6-1; D gene: TRBD2; clone size: NA; CDR3 protein: CASSRTSGAIKQFF; CDR3 DNA: TGTGCCAGCAGTAGAACTAGCGGGGCTATTAAGCAGTTCTTC
J gene: TRBJ2-1; V gene: TRBV6-1; D gene: TRBD2; clone size: NA; CDR3 protein: CASSEWRGYDEQFF; CDR3 DNA: TGTGCCAGCAGTGAATGGCGGGGGTACGATGAGCAGTTCTTC
J gene: TRBJ2-5; V gene: TRBV6-1; D gene: NA; clone size: medium-sized; CDR3 protein: CASRPPGVETQYF; CDR3 DNA: TGTGCCAGCCGGCCCCCGGGGGTCGAGACCCAGTACTTC
J gene: TRBJ2-1; V gene: TRBV12-3/TRBV12-4; D gene: TRBD2; clone size: NA; CDR3 protein: CASSYWRGGPGDEQFF; CDR3 DNA: TGTGCCAGCAGTTACTGGCGGGGGGGCCCCGGGGATGAGCAGTTCTTC
J gene: TRBJ2-5; V gene: TRBV6-4; D gene: TRBD2; clone size: NA; CDR3 protein: CASSDWRAGTSFF; CDR3 DNA: TGTGCCAGCAGTGACTGGAGGGCCGGGACTAGTTTCTTC
J gene: TRBJ2-7; V gene: TRBV10-2; D gene: NA; clone size: NA; CDR3 protein: CASSESVVYEQYF; CDR3 DNA: TGCGCCAGCAGTGAGTCGGTAGTCTACGAGCAGTACTTC
J gene: TRBJ2-3; V gene: TRBV9; D gene: TRBD2; clone size: few; CDR3 protein: CASSVLAGLAGGLDTQYF; CDR3 DNA: TGTGCCAGCAGCGTACTAGCTGGGCTAGCGGGGGGGTTAGATACGCAGTATTTT
J gene: TRBJ2-3; V gene: TRBV6-1; D gene: NA; clone size: NA; CDR3 protein: CASGLYATSGNTQYF; CDR3 DNA: TGTGCCAGCGGACTCTACGCGACGAGCGGAAATACGCAGTATTTT
J gene: TRBJ2-7; V gene: TRBV6-1; D gene: NA; clone size: few; CDR3 protein: CASSERPESYEQYF; CDR3 DNA: TGTGCCAGCAGTGAAAGGCCGGAATCCTACGAGCAGTACTTC
J gene: TRBJ2-1; V gene: TRBV6-5; D gene: TRBD1; clone size: once; CDR3 protein: CASSYLGQGDNEQFF; CDR3 DNA: TGTGCCAGCAGTTACCTCGGACAGGGGGATAATGAGCAGTTCTTC
J gene: TRBJ2-4; V gene: TRBV6-1; D gene: NA; clone size: NA; CDR3 protein: CSRGPRRGATNTQYF; CDR3 DNA: TGTTCCCGCGGTCCGCGGCGGGGCGCCACAAATACTCAGTACTTC
J gene: TRBJ2-1; V gene: TRBV7-2; D gene: TRBD2; clone size: NA; CDR3 protein: CASSPGRGSYNEQFF; CDR3 DNA: TGTGCCAGCAGCCCCGGGCGCGGGAGCTACAATGAGCAGTTCTTC
J gene: TRBJ2-5; V gene: TRBV6-1; D gene: TRBD2; clone size: many; CDR3 protein: CASSPTPGTSGGQTQYF; CDR3 DNA: TGTGCCAGCAGTCCAACGCCTGGGACTAGCGGGGGTCAGACCCAGTACTTC
J gene: TRBJ2-2; V gene: TRBV10-2; D gene: TRBD1; clone size: once; CDR3 protein: CASSRGQGANTGELFF; CDR3 DNA: TGCGCCAGCAGTCGTGGACAGGGAGCGAACACCGGGGAGCTGTTTTTT
J gene: TRBJ2-5; V gene: TRBV7-2; D gene: NA; clone size: NA; CDR3 protein: CARGSVGGGQETQYF; CDR3 DNA: TGTGCCAGGGGCTCTGTTGGCGGTGGGCAAGAGACGCAGTACTTC
J gene: TRBJ2-5; V gene: TRBV6-1; D gene: NA; clone size: NA; CDR3 protein: CASRWRGGTETQYF; CDR3 DNA: TGTGCCAGCCGATGGAGAGGGGGGACAGAGACCCAGTACTTC
J gene: TRBJ2-5; V gene: TRBV6-1; D gene: NA; clone size: NA; CDR3 protein: CASTDSGRTEPGETQYF; CDR3 DNA: TGTGCCAGCACCGATAGCGGTAGGACGGAACCCGGGGAGACCCAGTACTTC
J gene: TRBJ2-3; V gene: TRBV6-5; D gene: NA; clone size: NA; CDR3 protein: CASSCAGRGAIPTDTQYF; CDR3 DNA: TGTGCCAGCAGTTGTGCGGGGCGCGGGGCGATTCCCACAGATACGCAGTATTTT
J gene: TRBJ1-2; V gene: TRBV6-1; D gene: TRBD1; clone size: NA; CDR3 protein: CASSPRQGVFYGYTF; CDR3 DNA: TGTGCCAGCAGCCCCCGACAGGGGGTATTCTATGGCTACACCTTC
J gene: TRBJ2-3; V gene: TRBV10-1; D gene: TRBD2; clone size: NA; CDR3 protein: CLCSENSGGDQNTQYF; CDR3 DNA: TGCCTCTGCAGTGAGAATAGCGGGGGGGATCAAAATACGCAGTATTTC
J gene: TRBJ2-7; V gene: TRBV27; D gene: TRBD1; clone size: NA; CDR3 protein: CASSLQGAFREQYF; CDR3 DNA: TGTGCCAGCAGTTTACAGGGGGCATTTCGCGAGCAGTACTTC
J gene: TRBJ2-1; V gene: TRBV4-1; D gene: TRBD1; clone size: NA; CDR3 protein: CASSQVRWTGVNEQFF; CDR3 DNA: TGCGCCAGCAGCCAAGTCAGATGGACAGGGGTCAATGAGCAGTTCTTC
J gene: TRBJ2-3; V gene: TRBV6-1; D gene: NA; clone size: many; CDR3 protein: CASSELRGADTQYF; CDR3 DNA: TGTGCCAGCAGTGAACTACGAGGGGCGGATACGCAGTATTTT
J gene: TRBJ2-3; V gene: TRBV10-3; D gene: TRBD2; clone size: NA; CDR3 protein: CAMGDGRGARETQYF; CDR3 DNA: TGTGCCATGGGTGACGGGCGGGGGGCCCGAGAGACCCAGTATTTC
J gene: TRBJ2-7; V gene: TRBV6-1; D gene: NA; clone size: few; CDR3 protein: CASSEDPSSSYPREQYF; CDR3 DNA: TGTGCCAGCAGTGAAGACCCCAGTTCTTCCTATCCCCGCGAGCAGTACTTC
J gene: TRBJ1-5; V gene: TRBV6-1; D gene: NA; clone size: many; CDR3 protein: CASSGQLSNQPQHF; CDR3 DNA: TGTGCCAGCAGTGGACAGCTCAGCAATCAGCCCCAGCATTTT
J gene: TRBJ2-7; V gene: TRBV6-1; D gene: NA; clone size: NA; CDR3 protein: CASSEGGQTYEQYF; CDR3 DNA: TGTGCCAGCAGTGAGGGGGGACAGACCTACGAGCAGTACTTC
J gene: TRBJ2-3; V gene: TRBV10-3; D gene: TRBD2; clone size: NA; CDR3 protein: CACAASGHPTPETQYF; CDR3 DNA: TGTGCTTGCGCTGCTAGCGGGCACCCAACCCCAGAGACCCAGTATTTT
J gene: TRBJ2-1; V gene: TRBV6-5; D gene: NA; clone size: NA; CDR3 protein: CASRFSGMSANEQFF; CDR3 DNA: TGTGCCAGCAGATTCTCGGGTATGAGCGCAAATGAGCAGTTCTTT